This T cell receptor (beta chain) was sequenced during a study of early T cells in non-severe SARS-CoV-2 infection. Notes on this clonotype: The target antigen is unknown.

Unique molecular identifiers (one per individual cDNA molecule) were attached. TCRdb re-called the 5' RACE reads with MiXCR, one entry per CDR3 protein. In the table there are more than 50,000 distinct CDR3 sequences, about 16% of which are singletons. The CDR3 is made up of 16 amino acids. Germline V lookup: CDR1 LNHDA, CDR2 SQIVND (reference sequence). J gave up 3 bases and V 4 bases, and 8 bases lay outside the gene matches. General study points: Matching with VDJdb favored anti-spike CD8 responses (missing private and CD4 specificities).

The V and J genes are TRBV19 and TRBJ2-5, with 10 bases aligning to TRBD2. The clonotype originates from an adult who was a healthcare worker with PCR-confirmed SARS-CoV-2 infection or an uninfected control (not recorded which). The sequencing here drew on whole blood, taken at baseline. The CDR3 sequence is CASSNSGRTIKETQYF. The CDR3 DNA is TGTGCCAGTAGTAATAGCGGGAGGACGATAAAAGAGACCCAGTACTTC. Full variable domain (missing parts from reference TRBV19 and TRBJ2-5): DGGITQSPKYLFRKEGQNVTLSCEQNLNHDAMYWYRQDPGQGLRLIYYSQIVNDFQKGDIAEGYSVSREKKESFPLTVTSAQKNPTAFYLCASSNSGRTIKETQYFGPGTRLLVL.